This paragraph reports one T cell receptor beta chain. These data come from a study of blood T cell repertoires in COVID-19. Overall study: Whether acute or convalescent, the COVID-19 samples came from the United States, Italy and Spain. Nucleic acid was either cDNA or gDNA, and it came from T cells, B-cell-depleted T cells, or PBMCs.

This CDR3 is 14 amino acids long. CDR1 is SGHVS and CDR2 is FQNEAQ in the germline V gene. The V end was cut by 3 bases, the J end by 5 bases, with 14 bases between. Patients of the Seattle cohort, enrolled during active infection, were followed longitudinally. TCRdb's table, derived via immunoSEQ multiplex PCR, lists solely in-frame clones and lacks some. The table includes 250,000 to 350,000 clones, around 90% detected once. The sequenced material came from peripheral blood. The chain combines TRBV7-8 with TRBJ2-7; weak D call: TRBD2 (6 bases). This clonotype originated in a woman aged 50 to 65 with COVID-19, enrolled during active disease. The CDR3 nucleotides read TGTGCCAGCAGCTTTAGCGGAGTGCATAACGAGCAGTACTTC. It specifies CASSFSGVHNEQYF.